A single sample is the source of the 25 T cell receptor beta chains below, sequenced in a study of shared clonotypes between healthy human individuals. Assay used: immunoSEQ multiplex PCR; TCRdb lists only in-frame clones, some missing. The table records some 1.5 million clones, more than 95% of them present only once. The specimen sequenced was naive CD4+ T cells sorted from blood. As to subset: CD45RA+ positively selected. These receptor sequences come from a young man in good health.

The rearrangement links TRBV5-4 to TRBJ2-3, with a tentative D call TRBD2 (6 bases). V gave up 2 bases and J gave up 0 bases, with 13 bases separating them. The CDR3 loop spans 16 amino acids. Per germline, CDR1 SGHNT and CDR2 YYREEE (reference sequence). The DNA for the CDR3 is TGTGCCAGCAGCTTCGGGGGAGGACTTAGCACAGATACGCAGTATTTT. Protein sequence: CASSFGGGLSTDTQYF.

Turning to this clone: This same CDR3 is encoded by further DNA sequences in the sample. J is TRBJ1-3 and V is TRBV30; TRBD1 is a possible D gene (5 bases). The V end lost 0 bases, the J end lost 4 bases, and 13 bases lay between the germline ends. The CDR3 covers 15 residues. Germline V gene data show CDR1 as GTSNPN and CDR2 as SVGIG (reference sequence). The CDR3 nucleotides are TGTGCCTGGAGTGTACGGAGGGGCTCCGGAAACACCATATATTTT. Residues: CAWSVRRGSGNTIYF.

The chain combines TRBV7-2 with TRBJ2-1; 9 bases align to TRBD1. The germline CDR1 and CDR2 sequences are SGHTA and FQGNSA. This CDR3 contains 14 residues. V shed 6 bases, J shed 7 bases, and the junction held 7 bases outside the gene matches. The CDR3 DNA follows: TGTGCCAGCAGAGTAGGGACAGGGCTGAATGAGCAGTTCTTC. Encoded protein: CASRVGTGLNEQFF.

As regards this clone: Other nucleotide sequences in the sample specify the same CDR3. The V gene is TRBV7-9, the J gene TRBJ2-1; D uncertain. Trimming shortened V by 0 bases and J by 4 bases, and 7 bases separated the two germline ends. Per germline, CDR1 SEHNR and CDR2 FQNEAQ (reference sequence). The CDR3 contains 14 residues. This CDR3 is CASSLAGSYNEQFF. The CDR3 coding sequence is TGTGCCAGCAGCTTAGCGGGGTCTTACAATGAGCAGTTCTTC.

The chain is built from TRBV14 and TRBJ1-1; 8 bases map to TRBD1. The CDR3 sequence is 17 residues long. The junction had 13 bases not matched to a gene; V was cut back by 4 bases and J by 3 bases. Germline-derived CDR1 and CDR2 are SGHDN and FVKESK. The CDR3 region is CASSPDRGFLQDTEAFF. CDR3 DNA sequence: TGTGCCAGCAGCCCAGACAGGGGATTTCTTCAGGACACTGAAGCTTTCTTT. Full variable domain (missing parts from reference TRBV14 and TRBJ1-1): EAGVTQFPSHSVIEKGQTVTLRCDPISGHDNLYWYRRVMGKEIKFLLHFVKESKQDESGMPNNRFLAERTGGTYSTLKVQPAELEDSGVYFCASSPDRGFLQDTEAFFGQGTRLTVV.

This rearrangement joins TRBV18 to TRBJ1-2; perhaps TRBD1 as D (5 bases). The germline V gene has CDR1 KGHSH and CDR2 LQKENI. The CDR3 consists of 15 residues. V lost 1 base and J lost 8, with 17 bases in between. CDR3 sequence reads: CASSPQGVPGSGYTF. CDR3 in DNA: TGTGCCAGCTCACCACAAGGGGTTCCTGGGTCGGGCTACACCTTC.

This chain uses TRBV7-8 with TRBJ2-3; 9 nucleotides line up with TRBD1. The CDR3 spans 16 residues. The junction had 8 bases not matched to a gene; V was cut back by 5 bases and J by 2 bases. Germline V gene data show CDR1 as SGHVS and CDR2 as FQNEAQ. CDR3 nucleotide sequence: TGTGCCAGCAGCGCTGGGACAGGGCTTTACACAGATACGCAGTATTTT. It specifies CASSAGTGLYTDTQYF.

CDR3 nucleotides: TGCAGCGTTGATTTCGGGGGACTAGCGGGAAACACCGGGGAGCTGTTTTTT. It is translated as CSVDFGGLAGNTGELFF. The J gene is TRBJ2-2, the V gene TRBV29-1; 13 nucleotides line up with TRBD2. The junction had 6 bases not matched to a gene; V was cut back by 3 bases and J by 2 bases. This CDR3 comprises 17 residues. CDR1 is SQVTM, CDR2 ANQGSEA, per germline.

The rearrangement uses TRBV13 and TRBJ2-7; TRBD1 might be the D (6 bases). CDR1 is PRHDT and CDR2 is FYEKMQ in the germline V gene (reference sequence). The V end lost 4 bases, the J end lost 4 bases, and 20 bases lay between the germline ends. The CDR3 length is 16 residues. The CDR3 loop is CASSSQGTREIYEQYF. The CDR3, as DNA: TGTGCCAGCAGCTCCCAGGGGACCAGGGAGATTTACGAGCAGTACTTC. Complete variable domain (other parts from reference TRBV13 and TRBJ2-7): AAGVIQSPRHLIKEKRETATLKCYPIPRHDTVYWYQQGPGQDPQFLISFYEKMQSDKGSIPDRFSAQQFSDYHSELNMSSLELGDSALYFCASSSQGTREIYEQYFGPGTRLTVT.

V usage is TRBV5-5 and J usage is TRBJ2-2; D remains ambiguous. Germline V gene lookup returns CDR1 SGHKS and CDR2 YYEKEE (reference sequence). The CDR3 spans 13 residues. Trimming shortened V by 1 base and J by 6 bases, and 7 bases separated the two germline ends. The CDR3 sequence is CASSLIGSGELFF. The CDR3 coding sequence is TGTGCCAGCAGCTTGATAGGTTCCGGGGAGCTGTTTTTT.

The rearrangement uses TRBV27 and TRBJ2-1; the D is unclear. This CDR3 region has 15 residues. Germline V gene lookup returns CDR1 MNHEY and CDR2 SMNVEV (reference sequence). V lost 2 bases and J lost 2, with 10 bases in between. Here the CDR3 reads CASSLIPPAYNEQFF. CDR3 DNA: TGTGCCAGCAGTTTAATCCCGCCGGCCTACAATGAGCAGTTCTTC.

This chain links TRBV11-2 with TRBJ1-4; no reliable D call. CDR3 length equals 13 residues. CDR1 is SGHAT and CDR2 is FQNNGV in the germline V gene. The ends were cut back, 5 bases at V and 7 bases at J, with 11 bases in the middle. CDR3 amino acids: CASSPRSGEKLFF. DNA for the CDR3: TGTGCCAGCAGCCCGCGGTCGGGTGAAAAACTGTTTTTT.

The chain combines TRBV5-5 with TRBJ2-2; 8 nucleotides align to TRBD1. V gave up 2 bases and J gave up 2 bases; unmatched junction bases: 2. Germline-derived CDR1 and CDR2 are SGHKS and YYEKEE (reference sequence). The CDR3 is 15 amino acids. CDR3 amino acids: CASSFGTGNTGELFF. In DNA form, the CDR3 reads TGTGCCAGCAGCTTCGGGACAGGAAACACCGGGGAGCTGTTTTTT.

The chain joins TRBV27 to TRBJ2-2; 8 nucleotides line up with TRBD2. With 4 bases clipped from V and 3 bases from J, the junction kept 13 bases outside the gene matches. The CDR3 has 18 residues. Germline V gene lookup returns CDR1 MNHEY and CDR2 SMNVEV (reference sequence). This CDR3 is CASSSIARGRRDTGELFF. The CDR3 region has the DNA TGTGCCAGCAGTTCCATAGCCCGCGGGAGGAGGGACACCGGGGAGCTGTTTTTT.

The chain employs TRBV7-2 and TRBJ1-2; D uncertain. Trimming stripped 5 bases from V and 2 bases from J, with 9 bases between. The CDR3 is 13 residues long. The germline CDR1 and CDR2 sequences are SGHTA and FQGNSA. The CDR3 is CASSPTPNYGYTF. CDR3 in DNA: TGTGCCAGCAGCCCTACACCGAACTATGGCTACACCTTC.

The chain employs TRBV4-2 and TRBJ2-1; the match to TRBD2 covers 8 bases. Germline assignment: CDR1 LGHNA and CDR2 YNFKEQ. The ends lost 2 bases at V and 5 bases at J; junction bases unmatched: 11. CDR3 length: 17 residues. CDR3 loop: CASSQSHSGSIDNEQFF. CDR3 DNA: TGTGCCAGCAGCCAATCGCACAGCGGGAGTATTGACAATGAGCAGTTCTTC.

This sequence joins TRBV28 and TRBJ2-1; TRBD2 matches 10 bases. CDR3 length: 16 residues. From germline, CDR1 is MDHEN and CDR2 SYDVKM. V was pared by 6 bases and J by 5 bases, with 10 bases of the junction left unmatched. The CDR3 spells CASSPIGLAANNEQFF. DNA of the CDR3: TGTGCCAGCAGCCCAATAGGACTAGCGGCTAACAATGAGCAGTTCTTC.

The V gene is TRBV30, the J gene TRBJ1-1; TRBD1 matches at 8 bases. Trimming at V came to 5 bases and at J to 5 bases, leaving 7 bases not matched to a gene. The CDR3 covers 13 residues. CDR1 GTSNPN and CDR2 SVGIG come from the germline V gene (reference sequence). In DNA form, the CDR3 reads TGTGCCTGGGTACGCCGGGACAGGACTGAAGCTTTCTTT. Translation gives CAWVRRDRTEAFF. Using reference TRBV30 and TRBJ1-1 for the parts outside the CDR3, the full variable domain is SQTIHQWPATLVQPVGSPLSLECTVEGTSNPNLYWYRQAAGRGLQLLFYSVGIGQISSEVPQNLSASRPQDRQFILSSKKLLLSDSGFYLCAWVRRDRTEAFFGQGTRLTVV.

The chain joins TRBV5-6 to TRBJ1-5; D might be TRBD1 (5 bases). Per germline, CDR1 SGHDT and CDR2 YYEEEE. V was cut by 3 bases and J by 2 bases, with 24 bases left in between. CDR3 length equals 19 residues. The CDR3 loop reads CASSSSAGTGYGRNQPQHF. Written as DNA, the CDR3 is TGTGCCAGCAGCTCATCGGCCGGGACGGGCTACGGTCGCAATCAGCCCCAGCATTTT. Filled out from reference TRBV5-6 and TRBJ1-5, the complete variable domain reads DAGVTQSPTHLIKTRGQQVTLRCSPKSGHDTVSWYQQALGQGPQFIFQYYEEEERQRGNFPDRFSGHQFPNYSSELNVNALLLGDSALYLCASSSSAGTGYGRNQPQHFGDGTRLSIL.

The J gene is TRBJ2-7, the V gene TRBV18; TRBD2 agrees at 14 bases. The CDR3 length is 15 residues. J was trimmed by 4 bases and V by 8 bases; bases with no gene match: 7. Germline V gene sequence: CDR1 KGHSH, CDR2 LQKENI. The CDR3 nucleotides read TGTGCCAGCGGTACCGGGACTAGCGGGAGTTACGAGCAGTACTTC. Translating gives CASGTGTSGSYEQYF.

This chain connects TRBV29-1 to TRBJ2-5; 7 bases map to TRBD1. The CDR3 runs to 13 residues. V trimming: 8 bases; J trimming: 1 base; junction bases outside the gene matches: 7. Germline assignment: CDR1 SQVTM and CDR2 ANQGSEA. The CDR3 protein is CSFRQGAQETQYF. The CDR3 coding sequence is TGCAGCTTCCGACAGGGAGCCCAAGAGACCCAGTACTTC.

This clone was recorded once. The chain recombines TRBV5-1 with TRBJ2-2; D tentatively fits TRBD1 or TRBD2 (5 bases each). Trimming shortened V by 2 bases and J by 6 bases, and 14 bases separated the two germline ends. Germline values: CDR1 SGHRS, CDR2 YFSETQ. The CDR3 loop spans 15 amino acids. This chain's CDR3 is CASSFQGLEAGELFF. The CDR3 region has the DNA TGCGCCAGCAGCTTTCAGGGCCTGGAGGCCGGGGAGCTGTTTTTT.

CDR3 in amino acids: CAGLLGRDTGELFF. The CDR3 DNA is TGTGCCGGACTACTCGGGAGAGACACCGGGGAGCTGTTTTTT. This chain uses TRBV6-4 with TRBJ2-2, with a weak D call TRBD2 (6 bases). Germline V gene lookup returns CDR1 MRHNA and CDR2 SNTAGT. The CDR3 covers 14 residues. V lost 11 bases, J lost 3 bases, and 16 bases lay in between.

The CDR3 sequence: CASSSDSRYGDEQFF. The CDR3 DNA reads as TGTGCCAGCAGCTCGGACTCCCGGTATGGTGATGAGCAGTTCTTC. V and J are TRBV7-9 and TRBJ2-1; tentatively, D is TRBD2 (5 bases). Germline CDR1 and CDR2: SEHNR and FQNEAQ (reference sequence). V dropped 4 bases and J dropped 8 bases, with 18 bases sitting between them. The CDR3 runs to 15 residues.

The gene calls are TRBV28 and TRBJ1-2; D is perhaps TRBD1 (6 bases). This CDR3 has 14 amino acids. In germline, CDR1 is MDHEN, CDR2 SYDVKM. Trimming shortened V by 5 bases and J by 6 bases, and 16 bases separated the two germline ends. CDR3 amino acids: CASSEGGRIDGYTF. CDR3 DNA sequence: TGTGCCAGCAGTGAGGGGGGCCGTATCGATGGCTACACCTTC.